A selection of T cell receptor beta chains follows, all from one sample in a study of cytotoxic CD8 clonotypes in ibrutinib-treated CLL. Clones were sequenced by immunoSEQ multiplex PCR, and TCRdb holds only the in-frame ones, with some missing. The table lists approximately 140,000 clones, about 80% of them singletons. The sample consisted of PBMCs, taken after 12 months of ibrutinib treatment. The receptors stem from a human donor with chronic lymphocytic leukemia. The conserved cysteine and the conserved F or W are not part of the CDR3 here. The order of the fields is CDR3 protein, V gene, J gene.

CDR3: ASGSPGGGAPGELF
V: TRBV12-5
J: TRBJ2-2

CDR3: ASSLAGTSGRPYEQY
V: TRBV11-1
J: TRBJ2-7

CDR3: ASSLSTVESLYGYT
V: TRBV7-9
J: TRBJ1-2

CDR3: ASSYGQSLYGYT
V: TRBV6-5
J: TRBJ1-2

CDR3: ASSRSGGAPSGANVLT
V: TRBV7-3
J: TRBJ2-6

CDR3: ASSDYELGSYEQY
V: TRBV2
J: TRBJ2-7

CDR3: SVTGTSKSGANVLT
V: TRBV29-1
J: TRBJ2-6

CDR3: SVAPSGGAYNEQF
V: TRBV29-1
J: TRBJ2-1

CDR3: ASSQDDRAGGQETQY
V: TRBV4-1
J: TRBJ2-5

CDR3: ASSLVAGHEQF
V: TRBV7-3
J: TRBJ2-1

CDR3: ATAPPLQGLANNEQF
V: TRBV15
J: TRBJ2-1

CDR3: ASSDRLLEAF
V: TRBV6-4
J: TRBJ1-1

CDR3: ASTQLNTEAF
V: TRBV9
J: TRBJ1-1

CDR3: ATSGDRALKEQY
V: TRBV15
J: TRBJ2-7

CDR3: ASSYGTGAANEKLF
V: TRBV27
J: TRBJ1-4

CDR3: ASRISGRASYNEQF
V: TRBV19
J: TRBJ2-1

CDR3: ASSFQGGDTEAF
V: TRBV7-9
J: TRBJ1-1

CDR3: ASRQGSGNTIY
V: TRBV6-5
J: TRBJ1-3

CDR3: ASSAGSGPYEQY
V: TRBV9
J: TRBJ2-7

CDR3: ASAWNTEAF
V: TRBV28
J: TRBJ1-1

CDR3: ASSLAQGDYEQY
V: TRBV7-2
J: TRBJ2-7

CDR3: ASSTGGVGSPLH
V: TRBV7-6
J: TRBJ1-6

CDR3: ASRSGATDTQY
V: TRBV28
J: TRBJ2-3

CDR3: AWSVGPYEQY
V: TRBV30
J: TRBJ2-7

CDR3: ASSLQGAEAF
V: TRBV9
J: TRBJ1-1

CDR3: ASSSRLAGLKETQY
V: TRBV7-8
J: TRBJ2-5

CDR3: ASSPFTDTQY
V: TRBV18
J: TRBJ2-3

CDR3: ASSGNTIY
V: TRBV7-9
J: TRBJ1-3

CDR3: ATGSSETQY
V: TRBV15
J: TRBJ2-5

CDR3: ASSYRAGEGGYVEQF
V: TRBV7-2
J: TRBJ2-1

CDR3: ASSQEPGQGYTGELF
V: TRBV4-1
J: TRBJ2-2

CDR3: ASSMGQLRSQPQH
V: TRBV19
J: TRBJ1-5

CDR3: ASSQALAHEQY
V: TRBV4-3
J: TRBJ2-7

CDR3: AWSGGGELPQH
V: TRBV30
J: TRBJ1-5

CDR3: ASSRQYYEQY
V: TRBV14
J: TRBJ2-7

CDR3: SALTYTEAF
V: TRBV20-1
J: TRBJ1-1

CDR3: ASTDGFYNEQF
V: TRBV2
J: TRBJ2-1

CDR3: ASSESLYWGSSEAF
V: TRBV25-1
J: TRBJ1-1

CDR3: ASSWVGAEAF
V: TRBV5-5
J: TRBJ1-1

CDR3: ASGPQGGTGELF
V: TRBV19
J: TRBJ2-2

CDR3: AWSVGRHWY
V: TRBV30
J: TRBJ2-7

CDR3: ASSPPGTSNYEQY
V: TRBV18
J: TRBJ2-7

CDR3: ASIRDTGTDTQY
V: TRBV28
J: TRBJ2-3

CDR3: ASSLQASTDTQY
V: TRBV5-1
J: TRBJ2-3

CDR3: ASSLAKGTDGYT
V: TRBV11-3
J: TRBJ1-2

CDR3: SVPGQENTIY
V: TRBV29-1
J: TRBJ1-3

CDR3: ASSSTGEPY
V: TRBV27
J: TRBJ2-3

CDR3: ASSWVGKPYEQY
V: TRBV27
J: TRBJ2-7

CDR3: ASSLGLALNEQF
V: TRBV5-6
J: TRBJ2-1

CDR3: ASSLAGGGEGVDEQF
V: TRBV5-1
J: TRBJ2-1